This T cell receptor (beta chain) was sequenced in a study of shared clonotypes between healthy human individuals (dated by TCRdb to the early 2020s). Regarding the study in general: The cohort included a few men and two women between 18 and 49 years of age. For each donor, CD4 naive and CD4 memory were each given three plates, CD8 naive was given two plates, and CD8 memory was given one plate. Blood TCR repertoires of a handful of healthy adults were deeply sequenced to estimate repertoire size and the extent of clonotype sharing between individuals. To increase sequencing depth and limit assay-specific biases, TCR repertoire library preparation and sequencing were carried out by different laboratories using diverse techniques. Between about 0.85 and 10 billion PBMCs per donor were obtained by leukapheresis.

The donors were healthy, HIV-negative adults with no recently reported acute infections or vaccinations. Only Caucasian adults living in Nashville, Tennessee, USA were represented among the donors. CD4+ T cells were enriched by magnetic negative selection; naive cells were then positively selected on CD45RA, and the negative fraction formed the memory subset. After blood collection by leukapheresis, PBMCs were isolated using Ficoll-Histopaque density gradient centrifugation and then cryopreserved in the vapor phase of liquid nitrogen. Analytical flow cytometry was used to check the purity and quantity of every magnetically sorted T cell population. Genomic DNA was isolated from each sorted fraction and quantified by UV absorbance on a Nanodrop 2000c. A note on this clone: Its antigen is currently not known. Base qualities were left out, and no much larger clone turns up one base away.

The germline V gene yields MDHEN for CDR1 and SYDVKM for CDR2. The CDR3, from cysteine to phenylalanine, totals 16 residues. Only the CDR3 DNA stays, 48 bases, in frame from base 1. V gives up 6 bases and J gives up 3 bases, and the segment between their germline ends measures 17 bases. The paper as a whole reports these results and caveats: Because the study included only a small number of donors, the genetic and exposure-history diversity represented was limited. Naive subsets generally had larger estimated clonotype richness than memory subsets did. Roughly 5% of naive CD4, approximately 3.7% of naive CD8, 2% to 2.5% of memory CD4, and less than 0.45% of memory CD8 clonotypes were shared across several donors. Compared with non-shared clonotypes, the clonotypes found in all four sorted-subset donors had higher generation probabilities. Incomplete sequencing was indicated by rarefaction of sorted-subset datasets, despite the large sequencing depth. Based on pairwise subsampling, the degree of clonotype sharing among donors was expected to be affected by sequencing depth. Sampling was restricted to blood, and TCR repertoires in tissue are likely to differ from TCR repertoires in blood.

Using the deep immunoSEQ assay, multiplex PCR amplified TCR CDR3 regions from genomic DNA. Extracted genomic DNA from each cell subset was spread evenly across all wells of several immunoSEQ 96-well plates, with each plate serving as a replicate. For sorted subsets, roughly 200 ng genomic DNA, equal to about 30,000 T cell genomes, was loaded into each replicate PCR. Purified libraries were measured with a Qubit 3.0 fluorometer, size-checked on a Bioanalyzer 2100, and measured again with the KAPA Library Quantification kit. Every immunoSEQ 96-well plate was sequenced on a separate single-read 150-cycle Illumina NextSeq 550 flow cell. The published analysis was carried out like this. Because only junctional sequences without quality scores were contained in the immunoSEQ output, filtering matching that applied to full-length reads could not be performed. To assign V/J genes and CDR3, sequences were annotated against IMGT germline references using PyIR, a Python wrapper for IgBLAST v1.9. Reads were removed for weak V/J assignments (E-value above 1e-6), missing CDR3, stop codons, out-of-frame junctions, or ambiguous translated residues. V3J clonotypes were defined as sequences sharing an identical inferred V gene, J gene, and CDR3 amino acid sequence. Percentage overlap between repertoires was computed as shared unique clonotypes divided by the size of the smaller repertoire. Repertoire richness was assessed with RTK rarefaction, the Chao1 estimator, and Recon v2.1 estimates of unobserved clonotypes. OLGA was used to compute generation probabilities for all TCRbeta clonotypes that the gDNA method yielded from several donors. TCRdb provides this immuneACCESS table in a form limited to in-frame rearrangements. Some clones are lacking; in checked studies, under half of them reflect an unresolved V gene, and why the rest are absent is not known. The DNA was the basis for D and trimming; V, J and clone size are from that table. Within this sample are over 850,000 clones, with about 80% of them counted one time only. The ten largest clones represent 0.5% to 0.65% of the sample.

The sample comprised memory CD4+ T cells from PBMCs. This specimen's cell subset or site label, per the study, means: CD45RA-negative fraction. This chain is built from TRBV28 and TRBJ1-4; the D gene remains uncertain. The sequence derives from a man aged 18 to 30 in good health. Some clones in this sample may be carry-over from other donors' samples. The CDR3 is CASRQTMRGSNEKLFF. The base sequence is TGTGCCAGCAGGCAGACCATGAGAGGCTCTAATGAAAAACTGTTTTTT. The full variable domain, with segments outside the CDR3 supplied by the reference TRBV28 and TRBJ1-4 proteins, appears as DVKVTQSSRYLVKRTGEKVFLECVQDMDHENMFWYRQDPGLGLRLIYFSYDVKMKEKGDIPEGYSVSREKKERFSLILESASTNQTSMYLCASRQTMRGSNEKLFFGSGTQLSVL.